The rows below give T cell receptor beta chains drawn from one sample of a study of T-cell memory formation after mild COVID-19. From the 5' RACE reads, TCRdb called clonotypes with MiXCR, one entry per CDR3 protein. The sample has 150,000 to 200,000 distinct CDR3 sequences; approximately 15% are singletons. Sequencing was done on a sample of PBMCs or a T cell subset sorted from them (not recorded which). The receptors come from an adult woman who had mild COVID-19 (a few samples of this study predate the infection). Cell type and time point are not known. Each CDR3 is given with its conserved first and last residue. A D gene is named only where the DNA matches it firmly. Some rows mark clone size as missing; the rest say once, few, many or name a class of expanded clone.

size,V,J,D,DNA,CDR3
few,TRBV7-9,TRBJ2-7,-,TGTGCCAGCAGCCTACAGCAAGACGAGCAGTACTTC,CASSLQQDEQYF
few,TRBV4-1,TRBJ2-4,TRBD2,TGCGCCAGCAGCCAAGATAACTTCCTGGGACTAGCGGGGGAAAACATTCAGTACTTC,CASSQDNFLGLAGENIQYF
-,TRBV5-1,TRBJ2-5,-,TGCGCCAGCAGCTCAGCCGGGGCAGGCTTTTCGTGGCAAGAGACCCAGTACTTC,CASSSAGAGFSWQETQYF
few,TRBV4-3,TRBJ1-6,-,TGCGCCAGCAGCCAAGTAGCAGGGTGGTCGACACCCCTCCACTTT,CASSQVAGWSTPLHF
few,TRBV12-3/TRBV12-4,TRBJ2-7,TRBD2,TGTGCCAGCAGTTTAAGACTAGCGGGGGTCTACGAGCAGTACTTC,CASSLRLAGVYEQYF
-,TRBV2,TRBJ2-7,-,TGTGCCGCTGGGGACACCTACGAGCAGTACTTC,CAAGDTYEQYF
few,TRBV4-1,TRBJ2-2,-,TGCGCCAGCAGCTATTCAGAGGGTTACACCGGGGAGCTGTTTTTT,CASSYSEGYTGELFF
few,TRBV10-3,TRBJ2-7,TRBD1,TGTGCCATCAGAACAGGGGCAAGCTCCTACGAGCAGTACTTC,CAIRTGASSYEQYF
few,TRBV7-2,TRBJ2-7,TRBD2,TGTGCCAGCAGCCAGGAGCGGGAGGGCCTAGACGAGCAGTACTTC,CASSQEREGLDEQYF
-,TRBV7-9,TRBJ1-6,-,TGTGCCAGCAGCAAAGACGGACAGCCCGCCCCCCTCCACTTT,CASSKDGQPAPLHF
-,TRBV7-9,TRBJ1-2,-,TGTGCCAGCAGCCCGACAGAAGCTCGAGACTTCTCAAACTATGGCTACACCTTC,CASSPTEARDFSNYGYTF
few,TRBV12-3/TRBV12-4,TRBJ2-7,TRBD1,TGTGCCAGCAGTCCCACCTCCGGGACAGGGACCTACGAGCAGTACTTC,CASSPTSGTGTYEQYF
few,TRBV27,TRBJ2-1,TRBD2,TGTGCCAGCAGTCCGCGACTAGCGGGGTACAATGAGCAGTTCTTC,CASSPRLAGYNEQFF
few,TRBV2,TRBJ2-3,-,TGTGCCAGCGGACCTCAGAATCTTTATACGCAGTATTTT,CASGPQNLYTQYF
few,TRBV12-3/TRBV12-4,TRBJ2-5,-,TGTGCCAGCAGCCGCCTTACGGAGGTGAAAGAGACCCAGTACTTC,CASSRLTEVKETQYF
-,TRBV12-3/TRBV12-4,TRBJ2-5,-,TGTGCCAGCAGTTTACTAGGTTTCCAAGAGACCCAGTACTTC,CASSLLGFQETQYF
-,TRBV5-1,TRBJ2-7,-,TGCGCCAGCAGCTTGGAGGGGAACGAGCAGTACTTC,CASSLEGNEQYF
-,TRBV18,TRBJ2-2,TRBD2,TGTGCCAGCTCACCACCGGGACTAGCGGGAGCGGGCACCGGGGAGCTGTTTTTT,CASSPPGLAGAGTGELFF
-,TRBV2,TRBJ2-3,-,TGTGCCAGCAGTGAGGGGGCCCGGGTGGCAGATACGCAGTATTTT,CASSEGARVADTQYF
few,TRBV4-3,TRBJ2-1,TRBD2,TGCGCCAGCAGCCCCCGACTAGCGGGAGGTTGGCCGTACAATGAGCAGTTCTTC,CASSPRLAGGWPYNEQFF
few,TRBV9,TRBJ2-7,-,TGTGCCAGCAGCGTAGGGGACGTCTACTACGAGCAGTACTTC,CASSVGDVYYEQYF
many,TRBV12-5,TRBJ2-2,TRBD2,TGTGCTAGTGGTTTGGTAATGGCGGGAGGTACCGGGGAGCTGTTTTTT,CASGLVMAGGTGELFF
-,TRBV27,TRBJ1-1,-,TGTGCCAGCAGTTTAGGAGGGAGAAGGTATTTT,CASSLGGRRYF
many,TRBV4-2,TRBJ2-1,TRBD1,TGTGCCAGCAGCCTCGAGGGACAGGCCCTGGGAGGTGAGCAGTTCTTC,CASSLEGQALGGEQFF
-,TRBV20-1,TRBJ1-2,TRBD1,TGCAGTGCTAGAGCGGGACAGGGGGCCCGGGGCTACACCTTC,CSARAGQGARGYTF
many,TRBV5-6,TRBJ2-1,-,TGTGCCAGCTCTCGGGGGTACAATGAGCAGTTCTTC,CASSRGYNEQFF
-,TRBV11-3,TRBJ2-1,-,TGTGCCAGCAGCCCGAGGTTGGGGGAGCAGTTCTTC,CASSPRLGEQFF
-,TRBV7-2,TRBJ1-2,-,TGTGCCAGCAGCCCCTGGGGGGTGGATGGCTACACCTTC,CASSPWGVDGYTF
few,TRBV18,TRBJ2-5,-,TGTGCCAGCTCACCACAAAGGGACCTAATGGAGACCCAGTACTTC,CASSPQRDLMETQYF
-,TRBV6-6,TRBJ1-2,-,TGTGCCAGCAGTTACAATGGCAACAACTATGGCTACACCTTC,CASSYNGNNYGYTF
-,TRBV28,TRBJ1-5,-,TGTGCCAGCAGTTTAGGTCCAATGGGGAGCAATCAGCCCCAGCATTTT,CASSLGPMGSNQPQHF
-,TRBV18,TRBJ2-7,-,TGTGCCAGCTCACGGGAAGACACTACCTACGAGCAGTACTTC,CASSREDTTYEQYF
-,TRBV4-2,TRBJ2-1,-,TGTGCCAGCAGCCACACAAAGGACAGAACCCTCTACAATGAGCAGTTCTTC,CASSHTKDRTLYNEQFF
few,TRBV12-3/TRBV12-4,TRBJ2-1,TRBD2,TGTGCCAGCAGCTCCGCGAGGGCTAGCGGTGGAAATGAGCAGTTCTTC,CASSSARASGGNEQFF
-,TRBV11-2,TRBJ1-1,TRBD1,TGTGCCAGCAGCTTAACCGGGACAGTGATGAACACTGAAGCTTTCTTT,CASSLTGTVMNTEAFF